A single TCR beta chain is shown here with its context. It was with 60 Vbeta and 13 Jbeta primers that the PCR ran. The protocol was immunoSEQ multiplex PCR, while the TCRdb copy is restricted to in-frame clones and leaves out a portion. The repertoire includes 84,000 or so clones, approximately 88% of them detected once, and approximately 2.4% sits in the top ten. Trimming removed 4 bases from V and 5 bases from J, with 12 bases in between. The CDR3 has 14 residues. Germline V gene sequence: CDR1 SGHVS, CDR2 FNYEAQ. The sample comes from a study of cytomegalovirus exposure and HLA in healthy donors. The V gene is TRBV7-6, the J gene TRBJ2-1, with D perhaps matching TRBD2 (5 bases). Material: PBMCs. The source of this sequence is a woman aged 50 to 65 in good health and CMV-seronegative. CDR3 amino acids: CASSSLRANNEQFF. CDR3 nucleotides: TGTGCCAGCAGCTCCCTGAGGGCTAACAATGAGCAGTTCTTC.